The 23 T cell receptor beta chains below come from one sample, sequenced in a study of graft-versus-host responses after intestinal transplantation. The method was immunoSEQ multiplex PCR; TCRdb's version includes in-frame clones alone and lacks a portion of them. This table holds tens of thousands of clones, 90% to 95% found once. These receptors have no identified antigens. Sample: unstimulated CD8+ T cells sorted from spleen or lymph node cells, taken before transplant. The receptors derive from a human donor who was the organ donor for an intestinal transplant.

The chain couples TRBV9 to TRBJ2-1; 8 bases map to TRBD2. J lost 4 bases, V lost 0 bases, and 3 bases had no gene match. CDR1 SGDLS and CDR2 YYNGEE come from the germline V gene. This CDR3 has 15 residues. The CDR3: CASSVDGGAYNEQFF. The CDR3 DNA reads TGTGCCAGCAGCGTAGACGGGGGGGCTTACAATGAGCAGTTCTTC.

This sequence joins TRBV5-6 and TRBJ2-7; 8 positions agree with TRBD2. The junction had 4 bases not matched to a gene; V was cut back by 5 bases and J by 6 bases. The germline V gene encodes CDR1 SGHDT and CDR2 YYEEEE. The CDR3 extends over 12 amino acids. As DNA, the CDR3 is TGTGCCAGCAGTCTTCGGGGGGGCGAGCAGTACTTC. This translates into CASSLRGGEQYF.

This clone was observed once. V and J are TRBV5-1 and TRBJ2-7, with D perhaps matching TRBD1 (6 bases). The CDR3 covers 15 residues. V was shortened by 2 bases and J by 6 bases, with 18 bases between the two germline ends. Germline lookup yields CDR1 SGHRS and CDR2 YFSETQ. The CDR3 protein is CASSFSPSGDGEQYF. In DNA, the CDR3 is TGCGCCAGCAGCTTCTCCCCCTCAGGGGACGGCGAGCAGTACTTC.

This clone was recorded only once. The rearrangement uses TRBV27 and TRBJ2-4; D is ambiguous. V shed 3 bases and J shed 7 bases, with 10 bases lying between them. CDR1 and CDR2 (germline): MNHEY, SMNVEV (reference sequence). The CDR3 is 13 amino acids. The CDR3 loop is CASSFDHGNIQYF. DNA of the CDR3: TGTGCCAGCAGTTTCGACCATGGCAACATTCAGTACTTC.

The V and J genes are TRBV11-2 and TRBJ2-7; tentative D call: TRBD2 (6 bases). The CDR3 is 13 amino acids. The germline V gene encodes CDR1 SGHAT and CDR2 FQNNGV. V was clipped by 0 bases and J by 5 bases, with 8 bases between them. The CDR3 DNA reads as TGTGCCAGCAGCTTAGAGCCGGGAGACGAGCAGTACTTC. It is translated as CASSLEPGDEQYF.

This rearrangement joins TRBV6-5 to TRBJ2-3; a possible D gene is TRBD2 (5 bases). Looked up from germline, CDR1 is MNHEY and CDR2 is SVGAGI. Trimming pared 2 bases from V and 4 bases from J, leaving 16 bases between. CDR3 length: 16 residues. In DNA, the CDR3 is TGTGCCAGCAGTTACACGTTAGCGCTCGATCCAGATACGCAGTATTTT. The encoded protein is CASSYTLALDPDTQYF.

The CDR3 coding sequence is TGTGCCAGCAGCTTAGAGGGACAGGGACTCTACGAGCAGTACTTC. This sequence encodes CASSLEGQGLYEQYF. This chain connects TRBV7-2 to TRBJ2-7; 9 nucleotides line up with TRBD1. V lost 1 base and J lost 3; bases outside the gene matches: 4. CDR3 size: 15 residues. The V gene's germline CDR1 is SGHTA and CDR2 FQGNSA.

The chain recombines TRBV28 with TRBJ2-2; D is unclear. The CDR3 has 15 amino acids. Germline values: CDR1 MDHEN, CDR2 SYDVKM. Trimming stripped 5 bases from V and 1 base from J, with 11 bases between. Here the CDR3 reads CASSHSFGNTGELFF. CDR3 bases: TGTGCCAGCAGTCATTCATTCGGGAACACCGGGGAGCTGTTTTTT.

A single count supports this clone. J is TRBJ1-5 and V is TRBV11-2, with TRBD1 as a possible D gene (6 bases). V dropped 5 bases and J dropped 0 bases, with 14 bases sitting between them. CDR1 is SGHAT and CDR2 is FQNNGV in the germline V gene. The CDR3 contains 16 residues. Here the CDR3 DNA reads TGTGCCAGCAGCGACGGGGCAGGGGATAGCAATCAGCCCCAGCATTTT. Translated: CASSDGAGDSNQPQHF.

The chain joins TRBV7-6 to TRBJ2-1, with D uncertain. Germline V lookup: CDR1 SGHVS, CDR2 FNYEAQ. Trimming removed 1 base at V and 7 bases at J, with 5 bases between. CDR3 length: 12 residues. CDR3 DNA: TGTGCCAGCAGCTTAGGGGATAATGAGCAGTTCTTC. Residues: CASSLGDNEQFF.

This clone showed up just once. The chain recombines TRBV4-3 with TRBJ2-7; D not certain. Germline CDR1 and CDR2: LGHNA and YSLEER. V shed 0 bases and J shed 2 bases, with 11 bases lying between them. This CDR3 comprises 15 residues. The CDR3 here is CASSQDMQETYEQYF. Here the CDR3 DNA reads TGCGCCAGCAGCCAAGATATGCAGGAGACCTACGAGCAGTACTTC.

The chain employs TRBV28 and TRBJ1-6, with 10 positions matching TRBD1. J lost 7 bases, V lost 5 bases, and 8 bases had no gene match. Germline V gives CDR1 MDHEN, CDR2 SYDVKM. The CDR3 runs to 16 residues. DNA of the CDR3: TGTGCCAGCAGTCTGATCGGACAGGGGGGCAATTCACCCCTCCACTTT. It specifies CASSLIGQGGNSPLHF.

In DNA, the CDR3 is TGTGCCAGCAGTAAAAAGGGACTCCCCTCCTACAATGAGCAGTTCTTC. This gives the protein CASSKKGLPSYNEQFF. The V gene is TRBV11-2, the J gene TRBJ2-1; TRBD2 is a possible D gene (6 bases). V lost 6 bases to trimming and J lost 0 bases, with 15 bases between them. Looked up from germline, CDR1 is SGHAT and CDR2 is FQNNGV. CDR3 size: 16 residues.

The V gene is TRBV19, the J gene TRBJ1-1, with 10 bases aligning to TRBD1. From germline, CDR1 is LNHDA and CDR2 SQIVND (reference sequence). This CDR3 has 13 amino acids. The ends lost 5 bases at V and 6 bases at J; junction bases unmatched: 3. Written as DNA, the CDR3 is TGTGCCAGTAGTCTCGGGACAGGGGCTGAAGCTTTCTTT. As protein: CASSLGTGAEAFF.

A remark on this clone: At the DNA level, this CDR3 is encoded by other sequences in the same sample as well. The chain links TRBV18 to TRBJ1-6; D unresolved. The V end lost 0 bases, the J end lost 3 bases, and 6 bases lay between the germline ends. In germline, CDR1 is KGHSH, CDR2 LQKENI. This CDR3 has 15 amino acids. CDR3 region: CASSPPGIYNSPLHF. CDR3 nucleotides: TGTGCCAGCTCACCACCGGGGATCTATAATTCACCCCTCCACTTT.

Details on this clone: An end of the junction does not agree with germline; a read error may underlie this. As DNA, the CDR3 is TGTGCCAGCAACTTGGGGGGAACTAATGAAAAACTGTTTTTT. It yields the protein CASNLGGTNEKLFF. This rearrangement joins TRBV5-4 to TRBJ1-4, with D tentatively TRBD1 (5 bases). CDR3 length: 14 amino acids. The germline CDR1 and CDR2 sequences are SGHNT and YYREEE (reference sequence).

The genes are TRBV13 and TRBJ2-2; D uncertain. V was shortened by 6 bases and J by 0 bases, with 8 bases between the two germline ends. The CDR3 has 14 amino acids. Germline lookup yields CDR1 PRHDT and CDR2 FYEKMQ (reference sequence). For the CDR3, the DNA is TGTGCCAGCAGACGACTGGCGAACACCGGGGAGCTGTTTTTT. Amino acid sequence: CASRRLANTGELFF.

CDR3 sequence reads: CASRKLGATEAFF. For the CDR3, the DNA is TGTGCCAGCAGGAAACTGGGGGCCACTGAAGCTTTCTTT. This sequence joins TRBV21-1 and TRBJ1-1; TRBD1 was called by the table and not checked on the DNA. TRBV21-1 is noted as a pseudogene. The length of the CDR3 is 13 residues.

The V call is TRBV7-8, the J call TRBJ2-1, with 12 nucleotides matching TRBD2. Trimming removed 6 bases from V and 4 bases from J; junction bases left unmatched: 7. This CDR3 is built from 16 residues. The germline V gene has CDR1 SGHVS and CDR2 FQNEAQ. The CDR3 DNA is TGTGCCAGCAGGCTAGCGGGGGGGCCTGTGTACAATGAGCAGTTCTTC. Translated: CASRLAGGPVYNEQFF.

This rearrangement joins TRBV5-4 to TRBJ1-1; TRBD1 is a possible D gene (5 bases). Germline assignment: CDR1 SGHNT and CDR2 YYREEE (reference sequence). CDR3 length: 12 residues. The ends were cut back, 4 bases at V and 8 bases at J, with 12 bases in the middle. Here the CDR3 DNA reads TGTGCCAGCAGCCTGAGGGGTTCGGAAGCTTTCTTT. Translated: CASSLRGSEAFF.

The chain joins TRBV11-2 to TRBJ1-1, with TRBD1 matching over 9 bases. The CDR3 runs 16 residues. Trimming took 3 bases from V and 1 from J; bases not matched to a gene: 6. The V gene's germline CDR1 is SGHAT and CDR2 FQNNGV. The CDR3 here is CASSFPVQGANTEAFF. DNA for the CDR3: TGTGCCAGCAGCTTCCCGGTACAGGGGGCGAACACTGAAGCTTTCTTT.

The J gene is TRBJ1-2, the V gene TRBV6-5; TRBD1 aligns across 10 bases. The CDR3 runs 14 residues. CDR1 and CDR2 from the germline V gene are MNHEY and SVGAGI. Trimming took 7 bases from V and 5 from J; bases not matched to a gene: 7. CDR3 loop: CASTAGTGAYGYTF. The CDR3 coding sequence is TGTGCCAGCACCGCAGGGACAGGGGCTTATGGCTACACCTTC.

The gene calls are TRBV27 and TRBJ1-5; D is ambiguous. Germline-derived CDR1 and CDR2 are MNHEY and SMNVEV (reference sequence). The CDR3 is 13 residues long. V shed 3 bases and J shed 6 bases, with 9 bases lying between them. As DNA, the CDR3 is TGTGCCAGCAGTTTTAATCCGGGTCAGCCCCAGCATTTT. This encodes CASSFNPGQPQHF.